Here is one TCR beta chain with its context. The repertoire was sequenced with immunoSEQ multiplex PCR; TCRdb's copy has only in-frame clones and lacks some. The sample includes about 68,000 clones, about nine tenths of them seen just once. The record originates from a study of T cell changes during pregnancy in multiple sclerosis. V was trimmed by 6 bases and J by 2 bases, leaving 9 bases between them. The CDR3 contains 13 residues. CDR1 and CDR2 (germline): SNHLY, FYNNEI. The sequences come from peripheral blood, collected in the first trimester of pregnancy. The rearrangement uses TRBV2 and TRBJ2-3; D is undetermined. This receptor was identified in a female donor with multiple sclerosis, enrolled in a pregnancy study. CDR3 nucleotide sequence: TGTGCCAGCAGAGGCAGGTTCACAGATACGCAGTATTTT. It yields the protein CASRGRFTDTQYF.